The entry below gives a single T cell receptor beta chain sequence along with its context. The entry originates in a study of blood T cell repertoires in COVID-19. In assigning cohorts, the study relied on participant-reported clinical history. Authors' analysis steps: Reference gene primer amplification in the assay estimated nucleated cell counts. Some clones are missing from TCRdb's copy, which holds only in-frame ones; the method was immunoSEQ multiplex PCR. V, J and clone size were drawn from that table, and D and trimming were deduced from the DNA. In the table there are about 430,000 clones, about 88% of which are singletons. Germline V lookup: CDR1 MNHNY, CDR2 SVGAGI (reference sequence). The V gene end was trimmed by 5 bases and the J gene end by 4 bases; junction bases not matched to a gene: 14. The CDR3 has 16 residues.

The sequencing sample was made of PBMCs or T cells enriched from blood (not recorded which). The sequence derives from a woman aged 18-35 years who had been exposed to COVID-19. The chain combines TRBV6-6 with TRBJ2-7, with 7 positions matching TRBD2. The CDR3 reads CASSRLGGRGRYEQYF. Written as DNA, the CDR3 is TGTGCCAGCAGTCGACTCGGCGGGCGGGGGAGGTACGAGCAGTACTTC.